Reported below is one T cell receptor beta chain. Its target is unknown. This entry is derived from a study of persistence of HIV-infected CD4 T cells. Whole-study findings and limits: The rare CMV-responding cells with HIV-1 proviruses were not separately TCR-sequenced. Within sorted populations, more oligoclonal TCRs accompanied more oligoclonal proviruses. Compared with CD3/CD28-stimulated cells, CMV- and Gag-responding cells showed lower TCRbeta richness.

An overlapping HIV-1 Gag peptide pool stimulated these cells at 0.95 to 1 ug/peptide/mL. CD40L/CD69 double-negative CD45RO-high memory CD4+ T cells were collected. V lost 5 bases and J lost 2; bases outside the gene matches: 9. Germline V lookup: CDR1 SGHDT, CDR2 YYEEEE. The CDR3 sequence is 16 residues long. Sequencing used immunoSEQ version 4 in survey mode. TCRdb's table, derived via immunoSEQ multiplex PCR, lists solely in-frame clones and lacks some. The sample lists about 64,000 clones; 70% to 75% were seen once. Source: CD4+ T cells sorted from PBMCs after approximately 19-hour stimulation, taken from a patient who received antiretroviral therapy. The chain joins TRBV5-6 to TRBJ2-7; TRBD2 agrees at 11 bases. The source is an adult man with HIV who was CMV-seropositive. The CDR3 spells CASSLTGLAGTYEQYF. The DNA of the CDR3 is TGTGCCAGCAGTCTTACTGGACTAGCGGGCACCTACGAGCAGTACTTC.